This T cell receptor (beta chain) was sequenced during a study of vaccination effects on CD4 cells after COVID-19. Measured with immunoSEQ multiplex PCR; TCRdb has only the in-frame clones, and not every one. The profile shows about 46,000 clones, over 60% of them singletons. Pools of viral peptides were used by the ViraFEST assay to expand antigen-specific CD4+ T cells ahead of sequencing. Following culture for ten to eleven days, CD4+ T cells were isolated. Participants completed two doses of the BNT162b2 or mRNA-1273 vaccine. Cultures had half their medium replaced with IL-2 medium on days 3 and 7. The CDR3 runs to 16 residues. The ends lost 10 bases at V and 2 bases at J; junction bases unmatched: 14. Per germline, CDR1 KGHDR and CDR2 SFDVKD. Points on this clone: Its antigen remains unknown.

The starting material was CD4+ T cells from PBMCs cultured with HCoV-OC43 spike peptides, obtained after COVID-19 vaccination. The subset denotes: HCoV-OC43 spike overlapping peptide pool stimulation. The sequence came from a human donor who received a COVID-19 vaccine. The V call is TRBV24-1, the J call TRBJ1-1; 8 bases map to TRBD1. The CDR3 coding sequence is TGTGCCACAGGTGGACAGGGCGCTTCTGGAAACACTGAAGCTTTCTTT. The encoded protein is CATGGQGASGNTEAFF.